This note documents a single T cell receptor (beta chain) sequence. This entry comes from a study of blood T cell repertoires in COVID-19. Study-level background: Samples representing acute and convalescent COVID-19 were sourced from the United States, Italy and Spain.

V trimming: 5 bases; J trimming: 2 bases; junction bases outside the gene matches: 9. This CDR3 is 17 amino acids long. Germline assignment: CDR1 MDHEN and CDR2 SYDVKM. Per the authors' pipeline: Reference gene primer amplification gave estimated nucleated cell counts. Sequenced by immunoSEQ multiplex PCR; TCRdb stores in-frame clones only, minus some. V and J calls and clone size come straight from that table; D and trimming were deduced from the DNA. The table includes about 140,000 clones, roughly 77% detected once. The chain has TRBV28 and TRBJ2-3; TRBD2 matches 11 bases. This clonotype was obtained from a man between 60 and 75 years old with acute or convalescent COVID-19. Sequencing was performed on peripheral blood. This CDR3 reads CASSAQTSGTHTDTQYF. DNA for the CDR3: TGTGCCAGCAGTGCCCAGACTAGCGGGACCCACACAGATACGCAGTATTTT.